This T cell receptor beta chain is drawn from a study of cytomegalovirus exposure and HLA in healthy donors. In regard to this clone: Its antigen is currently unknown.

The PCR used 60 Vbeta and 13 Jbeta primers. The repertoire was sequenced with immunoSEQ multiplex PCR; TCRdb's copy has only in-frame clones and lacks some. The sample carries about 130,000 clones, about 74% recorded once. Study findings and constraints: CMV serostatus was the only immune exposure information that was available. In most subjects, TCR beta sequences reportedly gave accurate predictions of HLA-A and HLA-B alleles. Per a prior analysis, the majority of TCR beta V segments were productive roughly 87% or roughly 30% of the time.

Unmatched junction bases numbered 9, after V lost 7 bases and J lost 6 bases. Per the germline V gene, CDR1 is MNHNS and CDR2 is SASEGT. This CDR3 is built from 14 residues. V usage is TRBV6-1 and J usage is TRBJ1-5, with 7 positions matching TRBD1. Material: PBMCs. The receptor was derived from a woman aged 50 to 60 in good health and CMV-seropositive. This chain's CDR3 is CASILNRGGQPQHF. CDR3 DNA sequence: TGTGCCAGCATCTTGAACAGGGGAGGTCAGCCCCAGCATTTT.